The 19 T cell receptor beta chains reported below all come from one sample, sequenced in a study of blood T cell repertoires in COVID-19. Clones were sequenced by immunoSEQ multiplex PCR, and TCRdb holds only the in-frame ones, with some missing. The sample records about 270,000 clones, roughly 85% being singletons. The sequencing input was peripheral blood. These receptors all stem from a woman aged 18-29 years with acute or convalescent COVID-19.

V gene TRBV7-9 combines with J gene TRBJ2-7; D may be TRBD2 (7 bases). Per germline, CDR1 SEHNR and CDR2 FQNEAQ (reference sequence). CDR3 size: 16 residues. With 5 bases removed from V and 5 bases from J, the gap between germline ends came to 22 bases. CDR3: CASSPWGGAGEHEQYF. CDR3 bases: TGTGCCAGCAGCCCCTGGGGGGGGGCAGGGGAACACGAGCAGTACTTC.

This chain's CDR3 is CASRSEGADTQYF. CDR3 coding DNA: TGTGCCAGCAGGTCAGAAGGGGCAGATACGCAGTATTTT. This chain uses TRBV2 with TRBJ2-3; TRBD1 is a possible D gene (5 bases). Trimming left V 6 bases short and J 4 bases short, with 11 bases between. The V gene's germline CDR1 is SNHLY and CDR2 FYNNEI. The CDR3 sequence is 13 residues long.

The rearrangement joins TRBV7-2 to TRBJ2-3, with 12 positions matching TRBD2. V dropped 3 bases and J dropped 8; count of bases not matched to a gene: 9. Looked up from germline, CDR1 is SGHTA and CDR2 is FQGNSA. The CDR3 totals 16 residues. For the CDR3, the DNA is TGTGCCAGCAGCTTCCTGACTAGCGGGAGCGGGAGTACGCAGTATTTT. It translates to CASSFLTSGSGSTQYF.

V is TRBV6-5 and J is TRBJ2-7; unclear D gene. V was pared by 2 bases and J by 4 bases, with 9 bases between. The CDR3 covers 13 residues. The germline V gene encodes CDR1 MNHEY and CDR2 SVGAGI. The CDR3 bases are TGTGCCAGCAGTTACCTGGGCCCTTACGAGCAGTACTTC. Amino acids: CASSYLGPYEQYF.

The V and J genes are TRBV28 and TRBJ2-7, with D perhaps TRBD2 (6 bases). Trimming stripped 6 bases from V and 4 bases from J, with 16 bases between. CDR1 is MDHEN and CDR2 is SYDVKM in the germline V gene. CDR3 length equals 14 residues. CDR3 DNA: TGTGCCAGCAGCCCCCCCGGAGGGAGGTACGAGCAGTACTTC. Its protein is CASSPPGGRYEQYF. Full variable domain (outside the CDR3, taken from reference TRBV28 and TRBJ2-7): DVKVTQSSRYLVKRTGEKVFLECVQDMDHENMFWYRQDPGLGLRLIYFSYDVKMKEKGDIPEGYSVSREKKERFSLILESASTNQTSMYLCASSPPGGRYEQYFGPGTRLTVT.

This clone has just one count. V usage is TRBV4-3 and J usage is TRBJ1-1, with TRBD1 as a possible D gene (5 bases). The CDR3 is 16 amino acids. CDR1 and CDR2 from the germline V gene are LGHNA and YSLEER. V was clipped by 0 bases and J by 6 bases, with 17 bases between them. The CDR3 DNA sequence: TGCGCCAGCAGCCAAGATCCGGGGGTCCGTTTCCCTGAAGCTTTCTTT. Amino acids: CASSQDPGVRFPEAFF.

The rearrangement joins TRBV30 to TRBJ2-5; TRBD2 agrees at 8 bases. The CDR3 is made up of 13 amino acids. Germline V gene lookup returns CDR1 GTSNPN and CDR2 SVGIG (reference sequence). V lost 1 base and J lost 6; bases outside the gene matches: 4. The CDR3, as DNA: TGTGCCTGGAGTGGAACTAGCGGTCAGACCCAGTACTTC. As protein: CAWSGTSGQTQYF.

CDR3 nucleotides: TGTGCCAGCAGCCAAGAAAGCGGGACGCAGTATTTT. Its translation: CASSQESGTQYF. This sequence joins TRBV3-1 (or the pseudogene TRBV3-2) and TRBJ2-3, with D perhaps matching TRBD2 (6 bases). V was trimmed by 0 bases and J by 9 bases, leaving 7 bases between them. The germline V gene encodes CDR1 LGHDT and CDR2 YNNKEL (reference sequence). The CDR3 is 12 amino acids.

The J gene is TRBJ1-1, the V gene TRBV6-5; 7 bases fit TRBD1. With V trimmed by 2 bases and J by 9 bases, 12 bases remained unmatched. The CDR3 covers 15 residues. CDR1 is MNHEY and CDR2 is SVGAGI in the germline V gene. CDR3 DNA: TGTGCCAGCAGTTACCGCGGGACAGTAGTATCAAAAGCTTTCTTT. Its protein product is CASSYRGTVVSKAFF.

V gene TRBV11-2 combines with J gene TRBJ1-2, with a weak D call TRBD1 (5 bases). Germline V gene sequence: CDR1 SGHAT, CDR2 FQNNGV. The CDR3 is 13 amino acids. Deletions cut 2 bases from V and 7 bases from J, with 11 bases between. The CDR3, as DNA: TGTGCCAGCAGCTTATCCGGGACTGGTGGCTACACCTTC. It codes for CASSLSGTGGYTF. Based on the CDR3 plus reference TRBV11-2 and TRBJ1-2, the full variable domain is EAGVAQSPRYKIIEKRQSVAFWCNPISGHATLYWYQQILGQGPKLLIQFQNNGVVDDSQLPKDRFSAERLKGVDSTLKIQPAKLEDSAVYLCASSLSGTGGYTFGSGTRLTVV.

The chain employs TRBV19 and TRBJ1-2; tentative D call: TRBD1 (5 bases). The CDR3 is 15 amino acids. Germline CDR1 reads LNHDA; CDR2 reads SQIVND (reference sequence). V was trimmed by 6 bases and J by 7 bases, leaving 21 bases between them. In DNA, the CDR3 is TGTGCCAGTAGGAAGGGGACTTTGCAGACCGGTGGCTACACCTTC. Encoded protein: CASRKGTLQTGGYTF. Full variable domain (missing parts from reference TRBV19 and TRBJ1-2): DGGITQSPKYLFRKEGQNVTLSCEQNLNHDAMYWYRQDPGQGLRLIYYSQIVNDFQKGDIAEGYSVSREKKESFPLTVTSAQKNPTAFYLCASRKGTLQTGGYTFGSGTRLTVV.

The rearrangement joins TRBV24-1 to TRBJ1-6, with 8 bases matching TRBD1. The germline V gene has CDR1 KGHDR and CDR2 SFDVKD. Trimming took 0 bases from V and 4 from J; bases not matched to a gene: 10. CDR3 length equals 19 residues. As DNA, the CDR3 is TGTGCCACCAGTGATTTGATCAAGGACAGGGACAAATATAATTCACCCCTCCACTTT. Protein: CATSDLIKDRDKYNSPLHF.

This chain links TRBV19 with TRBJ1-2, with D maybe TRBD1 (5 bases). The CDR3 extends over 13 amino acids. Germline CDR1 LNHDA, CDR2 SQIVND (reference sequence). V was cut by 5 bases and J by 1 base, with 8 bases left in between. CDR3: CASSSQDNYGYTF. CDR3 bases: TGTGCCAGTAGTTCACAGGATAACTATGGCTACACCTTC.

Concerning this clone itself: One junction end does not reproduce the germline sequence, and a read error may be involved. The V gene is TRBV7-9, the J gene TRBJ1-2, with 12 bases identical to TRBD1. CDR3 size: 18 residues. Germline CDR1 and CDR2: SEHNR and FQNEAQ (reference sequence). The CDR3 DNA is TGTGCCAACAGCCCGACATTTTCCGGGACAGGGGGCGTCGATGGCTACACCTTC. The encoded protein is CANSPTFSGTGGVDGYTF.

The chain has TRBV4-1 and TRBJ2-3, with 8 bases aligning to TRBD1. This CDR3 has 15 amino acids. From germline, CDR1 is MGHRA and CDR2 YSYEKL. V dropped 1 base and J dropped 0; count of bases not matched to a gene: 0. The CDR3 nucleotides are TGCGCCAGCAGCCAAGGGGACAGGAGCACAGATACGCAGTATTTT. Its protein product is CASSQGDRSTDTQYF.

The chain links TRBV28 to TRBJ2-1; the D is unclear. The CDR3 is 13 amino acids. The V end lost 5 bases, the J end lost 2 bases, and 7 bases lay between the germline ends. Per germline, CDR1 MDHEN and CDR2 SYDVKM. CDR3 bases: TGTGCCAGCAGTCTCACTGCCTACAATGAGCAGTTCTTC. The encoded protein is CASSLTAYNEQFF.

The chain couples TRBV5-4 to TRBJ2-1, with a tentative D call TRBD2 (6 bases). V was trimmed by 0 bases and J by 6 bases, leaving 19 bases between them. CDR3 length: 17 amino acids. Germline loops: CDR1 SGHNT, CDR2 YYREEE (reference sequence). The DNA for the CDR3 is TGTGCCAGCAGCTTGGCGGTTGGGGGGTTCGATCTCAATGAGCAGTTCTTC. This codes for CASSLAVGGFDLNEQFF.

For this clone: Other DNA sequences in this specimen translate into the identical CDR3. The rearrangement joins TRBV12-3 or TRBV12-4 to TRBJ1-2; D remains unclear. V dropped 3 bases and J dropped 5 bases, with 7 bases sitting between them. The CDR3 runs 12 residues. The CDR3 DNA reads as TGTGCCAGCAGTTTGGGAGCTTATGGCTACACCTTC. It is translated as CASSLGAYGYTF.

This clone was found once. This sequence joins TRBV18 and TRBJ2-3; 12 bases are shared with TRBD2. V was pared by 4 bases and J by 5 bases, with 7 bases of the junction left unmatched. Germline CDR1 KGHSH, CDR2 LQKENI. The CDR3 consists of 16 residues. CDR3 nucleotide sequence: TGTGCCAGCTCACGCCCGGGACTAGCGGGCGTAGATACGCAGTATTTT. This sequence encodes CASSRPGLAGVDTQYF.